The 25 T cell receptor beta chains in this list originate from one sample, sequenced in a study of blood T cells in healthy people across ages (dated by TCRdb to 2015 to 2017). Library preparation used 5' RACE. Sequenced using an Illumina HiSeq 2500. A second roughly 6 to 11 cycle PCR used a sample-barcoded 5' primer and a J-beta primer mix. TCRdb ran its own pipeline on the public reads, namely fastp trimming at Q25 and MiXCR clone calling, and kept in-frame beta chains. Rows with a matching CDR3 protein are joined into one entry that keeps the most common DNA and genes. This sample lists 350,000 to 450,000 distinct CDR3 sequences; approximately 51% were detected once. The ten largest clonotypes hold 45% to 65% of the sample. Sequencing was done on a sample of blood. All receptors derive from a man aged 55 to 70 in good health.

This clonotype was counted a few times. The chain links TRBV20-1 to TRBJ2-1, with D unclear. V was clipped by 1 base and J by 8 bases, with 6 bases between them. Germline lookup yields CDR1 DFQATT and CDR2 SNEGSKA (reference sequence). The CDR3 is 11 amino acids. For the CDR3, the DNA is TGCAGTGCTAGAGGGACGGATGAGCAGTTCTTC. Protein: CSARGTDEQFF.

The rearrangement uses TRBV6-8 and TRBJ1-6; D gene unclear. The ends were cut back, 6 bases at V and 10 bases at J, with 16 bases in the middle. This CDR3 has 14 amino acids. Germline CDR1 is MNHGY and CDR2 is SAAAGT. DNA of the CDR3: TGTGCCAGCAGCCCCCGGCGTAGAGGGTCACCCCTCCACTTT. This translates into CASSPRRRGSPLHF.

This clonotype was detected only a few times. The chain uses TRBV6-2 or TRBV6-3 and TRBJ1-2; no firm D call. The germline CDR1 and CDR2 sequences are MNHEY and SVGEGT. This CDR3 region has 14 residues. V lost 5 bases and J 6 bases, leaving 16 bases between the germline ends. The chain's CDR3 is CASSPPPVSHGYTF. The CDR3 DNA follows: TGTGCCAGCAGTCCCCCCCCGGTTTCCCATGGCTACACCTTC.

The chain employs TRBV20-1 and TRBJ2-5; D is uncertain. The CDR3 consists of 12 residues. V was trimmed by 6 bases and J by 2 bases, leaving 10 bases between them. Germline lookup yields CDR1 DFQATT and CDR2 SNEGSKA (reference sequence). CDR3 bases: TGCAGTGCCCCAGACATACAAGAGACCCAGTACTTC. It encodes CSAPDIQETQYF.

The rearrangement links TRBV7-2 to TRBJ2-4, with TRBD1 matching 9 bases. The DNA end is more similar to TRBJ2-7, so the J call may be wrong. The CDR3 consists of 16 residues. Germline V gives CDR1 SGHTA, CDR2 FQGNSA. The CDR3 DNA follows: TGTGCCAGCAGCTTAGTACAGGGGGCATTGAGAAACGAGCAGTACTTC. Encoded protein: CASSLVQGALRNEQYF.

The chain recombines TRBV15 with TRBJ2-4; D is perhaps TRBD2 (6 bases). The V end lost 4 bases, the J end lost 0 bases, and 19 bases lay between the germline ends. The germline CDR1 and CDR2 sequences are LNHNV and YYDKDF (reference sequence). The CDR3 has 18 amino acids. The CDR3 coding sequence is TGTGCCACCAGCATCGTACGGGGGTCGGGGTTAGCCAAAAACATTCAGTACTTC. This translates into CATSIVRGSGLAKNIQYF.

The chain is built from TRBV2 and TRBJ2-1; D possibly uses TRBD1 or TRBD2 (5 bases each). V was pared by 2 bases and J by 3 bases, with 17 bases between. This CDR3 has 17 amino acids. Germline V gives CDR1 SNHLY, CDR2 FYNNEI. CDR3 bases: TGTGCCAGCAGTGAAATGGGGACGCAAACCTTCTACAATGAGCAGTTCTTC. Its protein is CASSEMGTQTFYNEQFF.

The chain couples TRBV7-9 to TRBJ2-5, with D unresolved. V was shortened by 5 bases and J by 1 base, with 11 bases between the two germline ends. This CDR3 comprises 14 residues. The germline gives CDR1 SEHNR, CDR2 FQNEAQ (reference sequence). CDR3 amino acids: CASSQTRVQETQYF. The CDR3 DNA reads as TGTGCCAGCAGCCAAACGAGAGTCCAAGAGACCCAGTACTTC.

The chain is built from TRBV6-2 or TRBV6-3 and TRBJ2-1, with 15 bases identical to TRBD2. V shed 5 bases and J 9 bases; nucleotides not matched to a gene: 5. Germline V gene sequence: CDR1 MNHEY, CDR2 SVGEGT. The CDR3 length is 15 residues. CDR3 sequence reads: CASSPGTSGGSEQFF. CDR3 DNA sequence: TGTGCCAGCAGTCCCGGGACTAGCGGGGGGAGTGAGCAGTTCTTC.

V is TRBV15 and J is TRBJ2-5; D not certain. Germline assignment: CDR1 LNHNV and CDR2 YYDKDF (reference sequence). This CDR3 region has 14 residues. V dropped 5 bases and J dropped 1 base, with 11 bases sitting between them. CDR3 nucleotide sequence: TGTGCCACCAGCCCTGCCTTGAGCCAAGAGACCCAGTACTTC. It specifies CATSPALSQETQYF.

As concerns this clonotype: Since no conserved phenylalanine or tryptophan closes the CDR3, a read error is the likely cause. This chain uses TRBV28 with TRBJ2-5; 7 bases match TRBD1. There are 15 residues in the CDR3. Germline CDR1 MDHEN, CDR2 SYDVKM. The V gene end was trimmed by 4 bases and the J gene end by 1 base; junction bases not matched to a gene: 6. CDR3 protein: CASSYEGAVQETQYL. The CDR3, as DNA: TGTGCCAGCAGTTACGAGGGGGCCGTCCAAGAGACCCAGTACTTA.

This chain joins TRBV12-5 and TRBJ2-1; 14 bases align to TRBD2. Germline assignment: CDR1 LGHNT and CDR2 FRNRAP. The length of the CDR3 is 20 residues. V lost 4 bases to trimming and J lost 0 bases; unmatched junction nucleotides: 11. The CDR3 DNA reads as TGTGCTAGTGGTTCCCGGGGACTAGCGGGGGTTTCCCTCTCCTACAATGAGCAGTTCTTC. Translating it yields CASGSRGLAGVSLSYNEQFF.

V gene TRBV7-8 combines with J gene TRBJ1-2; D remains ambiguous. Germline CDR1 and CDR2: SGHVS and FQNEAQ. Trimming pared 5 bases from V and 2 bases from J, leaving 12 bases between. This CDR3 spans 14 amino acids. DNA for the CDR3: TGTGCCAGCAGCGCCGACGGGGAAAACTATGGCTACACCTTC. Protein sequence: CASSADGENYGYTF.

This clonotype occurred a few times. Here the CDR3 reads CSVGTGLGNEQYF. In DNA form, the CDR3 reads TGCAGCGTGGGGACAGGGCTCGGTAATGAGCAGTACTTC. The J gene is TRBJ2-5, the V gene TRBV29-1; 9 positions match TRBD1. J gave up 11 bases and V 6 bases, and 13 bases lay outside the gene matches. Germline lookup yields CDR1 SQVTM and CDR2 ANQGSEA. The CDR3 totals 13 residues.

To note about this clonotype: One junction end disagrees with the germline gene, perhaps due to a read error. The gene calls are TRBV20-1 and TRBJ2-1; TRBD1 might be the D (6 bases). The CDR3 is 14 amino acids. The V gene's germline CDR1 is DFQATT and CDR2 SNEGSKA (reference sequence). The CDR3 DNA sequence: TGCAATGCTAGAGGCGGACGGGGACAAGAGACCCAGTTCTTC. Encoded protein: CNARGGRGQETQFF.

About this clonotype: Because the CDR3's place on the DNA is in doubt, the DNA is left out and the CDR3 is given as listed by TCRdb. The chain employs TRBV25-1 and TRBJ2-1; the DNA was not compared with TRBD1, the D call given in the table. Looked up from germline, CDR1 is MGHDK and CDR2 is SYGVNS. The CDR3 totals 14 residues, both ends included. The chain's CDR3 is CASSSSGQGNEQFF.

V is TRBV28 and J is TRBJ2-1; 7 bases align to TRBD2. Germline assignment: CDR1 MDHEN and CDR2 SYDVKM. The CDR3 contains 13 residues. The ends lost 6 bases at V and 7 bases at J; junction bases unmatched: 6. This chain's CDR3 is CASRRGRGNEQFF. In DNA, the CDR3 is TGTGCCAGCAGGCGGGGGAGAGGTAATGAGCAGTTCTTC.

The V and J genes are TRBV20-1 and TRBJ1-2, with 8 bases fitting TRBD1. V lost 7 bases and J lost 6; bases outside the gene matches: 4. Germline CDR1 DFQATT, CDR2 SNEGSKA (reference sequence). The CDR3 covers 11 residues. Here the CDR3 DNA reads TGCAGTGGTAGGACAGGGAATGGCTACACCTTC. It specifies CSGRTGNGYTF.

The V gene is TRBV11-1, the J gene TRBJ2-3; D remains ambiguous. The CDR3 sequence is 14 residues long. Trimming took off 7 bases at V and 6 bases at J, with 17 bases between the two ends. CDR1 SGHAT and CDR2 FQDESV come from the germline V gene (reference sequence). CDR3: CASTRGVVPDTQYF. The CDR3 nucleotides are TGTGCCAGCACCCGTGGGGTCGTTCCGGATACGCAGTATTTT.

Of note for this clonotype: The junction differs from germline at one of its ends, possibly a read error. J is TRBJ2-1 and V is TRBV29-1; D could derive from TRBD1 or TRBD2 (5 bases each). Germline V gene lookup returns CDR1 SQVTM and CDR2 ANQGSEA. The CDR3 runs to 15 residues. CDR3 region: CRFDRVGPLDNEQFF. The CDR3 DNA sequence: TGCAGGTTTGACCGCGTGGGACCCCTTGACAACGAGCAGTTCTTC.

This clonotype was counted only a few times. The chain carries TRBV7-9 and TRBJ1-2, with D maybe TRBD1 (5 bases). Per the germline V gene, CDR1 is SEHNR and CDR2 is FQNEAQ (reference sequence). The CDR3 extends over 15 amino acids. Trimming removed 5 bases at V and 0 bases at J, with 13 bases between. This CDR3 reads CASSPGSLANYGYTF. The CDR3 nucleotides are TGTGCCAGCAGCCCAGGGTCCTTAGCTAACTATGGCTACACCTTC. The full variable domain, completed using reference TRBV7-9 and TRBJ1-2, is DTGVSQNPRHKITKRGQNVTFRCDPISEHNRLYWYRQTLGQGPEFLTYFQNEAQLEKSRLLSDRFSAERPKGSFSTLEIQRTEQGDSAMYLCASSPGSLANYGYTFGSGTRLTVV.

The gene calls are TRBV7-9 and TRBJ2-7; 10 nucleotides align to TRBD2. With V trimmed by 5 bases and J by 4 bases, 11 bases remained unmatched. The CDR3 runs 16 residues. Per germline, CDR1 SEHNR and CDR2 FQNEAQ (reference sequence). CDR3 loop: CASSRLLAGLTYEQYF. In DNA form, the CDR3 reads TGTGCCAGCAGCCGCCTACTAGCGGGGCTGACATACGAGCAGTACTTC.

The genes are TRBV24-1 and TRBJ2-1; TRBD2 matches at 12 bases. The CDR3 is 17 amino acids. V dropped 4 bases and J dropped 1; count of bases not matched to a gene: 4. Looked up from germline, CDR1 is KGHDR and CDR2 is SFDVKD. The CDR3: CATSEASGRGSYNEQFF. CDR3 coding DNA: TGTGCCACCAGTGAAGCTAGCGGGAGGGGGTCCTACAATGAGCAGTTCTTC.

The J gene is TRBJ2-1, the V gene TRBV18; weak D call: TRBD1 (8 bases). CDR1 is KGHSH, CDR2 LQKENI, per germline. With 6 bases removed from V and 13 bases from J, the gap between germline ends came to 16 bases. The CDR3 has 12 residues. The CDR3 sequence is CASSPDREGQFF. DNA of the CDR3: TGTGCCAGCTCTCCGGACAGGGAGGGTCAGTTCTTC.

This clonotype was detected many times. The genes are TRBV9 and TRBJ2-7, with D perhaps TRBD1 (5 bases). CDR1 and CDR2 from the germline V gene are SGDLS and YYNGEE. The germline V and J ends were trimmed by 3 bases and 1 base, with 8 bases remaining between them. This CDR3 spans 13 amino acids. CDR3 DNA: TGTGCCAGCAGCGCCCCAGGGTCCTACGAGCAGTACTTC. This sequence encodes CASSAPGSYEQYF. Combining the CDR3 with reference TRBV9 and TRBJ2-7 gives the whole variable domain DSGVTQTPKHLITATGQRVTLRCSPRSGDLSVYWYQQSLDQGLQFLIQYYNGEERAKGNILERFSAQQFPDLHSELNLSSLELGDSALYFCASSAPGSYEQYFGPGTRLTVT.